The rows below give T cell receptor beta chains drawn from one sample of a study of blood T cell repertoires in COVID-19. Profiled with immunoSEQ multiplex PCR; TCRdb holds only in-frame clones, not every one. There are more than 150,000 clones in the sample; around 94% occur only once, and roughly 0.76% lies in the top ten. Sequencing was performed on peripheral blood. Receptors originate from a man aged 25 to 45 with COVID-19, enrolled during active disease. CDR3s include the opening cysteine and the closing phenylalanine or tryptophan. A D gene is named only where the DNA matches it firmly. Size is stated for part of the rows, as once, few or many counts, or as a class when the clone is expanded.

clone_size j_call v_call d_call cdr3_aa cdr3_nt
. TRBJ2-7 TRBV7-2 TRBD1 CASSWRQGYEQYF TGTGCCAGCAGCTGGAGACAGGGCTACGAGCAGTACTTC
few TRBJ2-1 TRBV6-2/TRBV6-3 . CASSYRRGFYNEQFF TGTGCCAGCAGTTACCGACGGGGGTTCTACAATGAGCAGTTCTTC
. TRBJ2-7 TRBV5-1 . CASSLGAEQYF TGCGCCAGCAGCTTGGGGGCAGAGCAGTACTTC
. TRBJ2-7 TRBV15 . CATSREAGSSYEQYF TGTGCCACCAGCAGAGAGGCAGGAAGCTCCTACGAGCAGTACTTC
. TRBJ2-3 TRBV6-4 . CASSAPGADTQYF TGTGCCAGCAGTGCCCCGGGGGCAGATACGCAGTATTTT
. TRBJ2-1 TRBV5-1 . CASSLEASQGGRDNEQFF TGCGCCAGCAGCTTGGAGGCATCCCAGGGGGGACGTGACAATGAGCAGTTCTTC
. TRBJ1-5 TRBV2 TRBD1 CASRDRDSILQPQHF TGTGCCAGCAGGGACCGGGACAGTATCCTTCAGCCCCAGCATTTT
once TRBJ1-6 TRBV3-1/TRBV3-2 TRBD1 CASSQGQGARINSPLHF TGTGCCAGCAGCCAAGGGCAGGGGGCCCGGATCAATTCACCCCTCCACTTT
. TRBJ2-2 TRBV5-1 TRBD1 CASSLKGGNTGELFF TGCGCCAGCAGCTTGAAAGGGGGCAACACCGGGGAGCTGTTTTTT
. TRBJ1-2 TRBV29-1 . CSVRRWTVNYGYTF TGCAGCGTTCGCCGCTGGACAGTAAACTATGGCTACACCTTC
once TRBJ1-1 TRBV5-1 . CASSLDPGDMNTEAFF TGCGCCAGCAGCTTGGATCCCGGTGACATGAACACTGAAGCTTTCTTT
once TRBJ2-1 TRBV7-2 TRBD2 CASSPGLAGGPSYNEQFF TGTGCCAGCAGTCCCGGACTAGCGGGGGGGCCCTCCTACAATGAGCAGTTCTTC
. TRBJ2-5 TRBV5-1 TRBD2 CASSLSSGVTETQYF TGCGCCAGCAGCTTATCCAGCGGGGTCACCGAGACCCAGTACTTC
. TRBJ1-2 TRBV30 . CAWTGVSNYGYTF TGTGCCTGGACAGGGGTATCCAACTATGGCTACACCTTC
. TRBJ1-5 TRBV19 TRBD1 CASSKLQGESNQPQHF TGTGCCAGTAGTAAATTGCAGGGGGAAAGCAATCAGCCCCAGCATTTT
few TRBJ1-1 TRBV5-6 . CASSFGEAEAFF TGTGCCAGCAGTTTCGGAGAGGCAGAAGCTTTCTTT
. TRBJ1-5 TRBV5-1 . CASSPTGSDQPQHF TGCGCCAGCAGCCCAACAGGGTCCGATCAGCCCCAGCATTTT
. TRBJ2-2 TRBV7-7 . CASSLNRNTGELFF TGTGCCAGCAGCTTGAACAGGAACACCGGGGAGCTGTTTTTT
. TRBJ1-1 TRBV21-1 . CASTFDRANTEAFF TGTGCCAGCACCTTCGACAGGGCGAACACTGAAGCTTTCTTT
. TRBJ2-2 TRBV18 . CASSPQLTVNTGELFF TGTGCCAGCTCACCCCAGTTGACAGTAAACACCGGGGAGCTGTTTTTT
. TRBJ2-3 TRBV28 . CASSLDGRDTQYF TGTGCCAGCAGTTTAGACGGGAGAGATACGCAGTATTTT
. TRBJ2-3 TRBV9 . CASSGFLRGDTQYF TGTGCCAGCAGCGGTTTCCTTCGAGGGGATACGCAGTATTTT